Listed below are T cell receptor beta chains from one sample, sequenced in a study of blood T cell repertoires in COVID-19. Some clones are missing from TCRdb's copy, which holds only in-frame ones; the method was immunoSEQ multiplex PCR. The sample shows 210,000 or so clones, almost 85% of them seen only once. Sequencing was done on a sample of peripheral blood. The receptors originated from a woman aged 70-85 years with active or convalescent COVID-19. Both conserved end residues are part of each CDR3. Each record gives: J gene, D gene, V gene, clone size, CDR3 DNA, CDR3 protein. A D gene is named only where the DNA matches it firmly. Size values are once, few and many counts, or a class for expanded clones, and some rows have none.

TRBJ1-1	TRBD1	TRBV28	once	TGTGCCAGCAGTTTAGCGGGACAGGGGGACACTGAAGCTTTCTTT	CASSLAGQGDTEAFF
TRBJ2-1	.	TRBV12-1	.	TGTGCCAGCAGCCCGAGGACTAGTTTGGCGTTCTTC	CASSPRTSLAFF
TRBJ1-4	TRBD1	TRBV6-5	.	TGTGCCAGCAGTTCACTCTCCGGGACAGGGCACGAAAAACTGTTTTTT	CASSSLSGTGHEKLFF
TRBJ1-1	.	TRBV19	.	TGTGCCAGTAGTATAAATCGAGGAGGCACTGAAGCTTTCTTT	CASSINRGGTEAFF
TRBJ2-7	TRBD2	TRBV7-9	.	TGTGCCAGCAGCCTAGGTGGGACTAGCGGGAGGGCCTACGAGCAGTACTTC	CASSLGGTSGRAYEQYF
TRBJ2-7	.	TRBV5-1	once	TGCGCCAGCAGCTTCAGTGGGCAAACCTACGAGCAGTACTTC	CASSFSGQTYEQYF
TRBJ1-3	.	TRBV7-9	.	TGTGCCAGCAGCGTAGGTTTAACTGGAAACACCATATATTTT	CASSVGLTGNTIYF
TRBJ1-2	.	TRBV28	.	TGTGCCAGCAGTCAGTACAGGAGCTATGGCTACACCTTC	CASSQYRSYGYTF
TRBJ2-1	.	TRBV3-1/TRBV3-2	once	TGTGCCAGCAGCCAGTCCGGGAAATACAATGAGCAGTTCTTC	CASSQSGKYNEQFF
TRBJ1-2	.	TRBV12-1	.	TGTGCCACCGGTCAGGCGGGGGTGGTCCGGGGCTATGGCTACACCTTC	CATGQAGVVRGYGYTF
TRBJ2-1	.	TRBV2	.	TGTGCCAGCAGTGAACTGGTTACCGTGAGCTCCTACAATGAGCAGTTCTTC	CASSELVTVSSYNEQFF
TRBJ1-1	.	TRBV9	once	TGTGCCAGCAGCCTGGGGGGGAGGAACACTGAAGCTTTCTTT	CASSLGGRNTEAFF
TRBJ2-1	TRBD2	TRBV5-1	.	TGCGCCAGCAGCTGGGCCGGGACTAGCTACAATGAGCAGTTCTTC	CASSWAGTSYNEQFF
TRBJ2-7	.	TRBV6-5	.	TGTGCCAGCACCCGAAGGGGGTACCTCTACGAGCAGTACTTC	CASTRRGYLYEQYF
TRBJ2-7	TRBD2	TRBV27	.	TGTGCCAGCAGAAATAAAGCGGGAGTCGGCGAGCAGTACTTC	CASRNKAGVGEQYF
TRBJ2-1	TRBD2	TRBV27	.	TGTGCCAGCAGTTCCAGCGGGAGGTCCTACAATGAGCAGTTCTTC	CASSSSGRSYNEQFF
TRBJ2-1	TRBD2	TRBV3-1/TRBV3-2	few	TGTGCCAGCAGCCAGGGGCTGTCTAGCGGGAGGAGGAATGAGCAGTTCTTC	CASSQGLSSGRRNEQFF
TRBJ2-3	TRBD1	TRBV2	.	TGTGCCAGCAGGCAGCAGGACAGGGTAACAGATACGCAGTATTTT	CASRQQDRVTDTQYF
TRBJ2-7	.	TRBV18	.	TGTGCCAGCTCACTAGAATACAGGGCCTACGAGCAGTACTTC	CASSLEYRAYEQYF
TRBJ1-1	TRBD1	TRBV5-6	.	TGTGCCAGCAGCTTAGACAGGGGCCCGAACACTGAAGCTTTCTTT	CASSLDRGPNTEAFF
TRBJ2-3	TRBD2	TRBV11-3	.	TGTGCCAGCAGCTCCTCAGCGGGAGGGACGGGCACAGATACGCAGTATTTT	CASSSSAGGTGTDTQYF
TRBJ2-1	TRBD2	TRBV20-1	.	TGCAGTGCTAGTAAATTACTAGCGGGAGGGCCGGTCTCCTACAATGAGCAGTTCTTC	CSASKLLAGGPVSYNEQFF
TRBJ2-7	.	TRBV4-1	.	TGCGCCAGCAGCCAAGCTCCGGACAGCTCCTACGAGCAGTACTTC	CASSQAPDSSYEQYF
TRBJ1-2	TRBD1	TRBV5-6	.	TGTGCCAGCAGCTCCGGGACAGAGGACTATGGCTACACCTTC	CASSSGTEDYGYTF
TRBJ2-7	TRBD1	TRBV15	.	TGTGCCACCAGCAGAGGACAGGGGGGCGGTGTGCAGTACTTC	CATSRGQGGGVQYF
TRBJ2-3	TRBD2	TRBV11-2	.	TGTGCCAGCAGCTTTAGCGGGAGGACAGATACGCAGTATTTT	CASSFSGRTDTQYF
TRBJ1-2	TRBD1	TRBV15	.	TGTGCCACCAGCAGATCTTCCGGACAGGCCTATGGCTACACCTTC	CATSRSSGQAYGYTF
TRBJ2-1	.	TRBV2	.	TGTGCCAGCAGCCGAAAGGACAGCTACTACAATGAGCAGTTCTTC	CASSRKDSYYNEQFF
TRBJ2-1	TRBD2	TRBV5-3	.	TGTGCCAGAAGCTTAGGTCTAGCGGGACGGAATGAGCAGTTCTTC	CARSLGLAGRNEQFF
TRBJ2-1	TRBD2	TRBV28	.	TGTGCCAGCAGTTTCCCCAATGCGGGAGGCAATGAGCAGTTCTTC	CASSFPNAGGNEQFF
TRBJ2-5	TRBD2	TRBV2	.	TGTGCCAGCAGTGGTTCTAGCGGGAGTGGGGAGACCCAGTACTTC	CASSGSSGSGETQYF
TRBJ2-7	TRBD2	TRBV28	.	TGTGCCAGCAAGGGATCGGCAGCGGGGGAGGCCACCTACGAGCAGTACTTC	CASKGSAAGEATYEQYF
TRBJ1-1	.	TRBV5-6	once	TGTGCCAGCAGCCCGGCGGGGGCAGGCACTGAAGCTTTCTTT	CASSPAGAGTEAFF
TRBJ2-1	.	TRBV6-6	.	TGTGCCAGCGGCCGCGAACTAATGAGTGAGCAGTTCTTC	CASGRELMSEQFF
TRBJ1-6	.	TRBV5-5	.	TGTGCCAGCAGCCACAGGACCTCCTCCTATAATTCACCCCTCCACTTT	CASSHRTSSYNSPLHF
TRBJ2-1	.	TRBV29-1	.	TGCAGCGTTGGGGGACTTCCCGCCTACAATGAGCAGTTCTTC	CSVGGLPAYNEQFF
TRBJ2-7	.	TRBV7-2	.	TGTGCCAGCAGCCCCCGTATTCGCCGGTCGGTTTTCTACGAGCAGTACTTC	CASSPRIRRSVFYEQYF
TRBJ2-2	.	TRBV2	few	TGTGCCAGCAGTGTGTATTACGGGGAGCTGTTTTTT	CASSVYYGELFF
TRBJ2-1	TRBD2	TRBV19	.	TGTGCCAGTAGTATCTCCGGGACGGCTAGCGGGAATGAGCAGTTCTTC	CASSISGTASGNEQFF